This T cell receptor beta chain was profiled in a study of identical twins. Study-level points and caveats: For monozygotic twins, models underestimated out-of-frame TCR alpha sharing.

Trimming took 6 bases from V and 5 from J; bases not matched to a gene: 7. The CDR3 extends over 14 amino acids. The V gene's germline CDR1 is MNHEY and CDR2 SMNVEV (reference sequence). Addition of a universal primer site occurred through template switching, and cDNA carried unique molecular identifiers. TCRdb recomputed calls from the 5' RACE reads with MiXCR, one row per CDR3 protein. Of some 250,000 distinct CDR3 sequences in the sample, 10% to 15% were seen once. In this sample, this clonotype turned up many times. The antigen is unknown. The data were also submitted as part of a second study, on yellow fever vaccine responses in identical twins. As reported in that work: After vaccination, twins' T cell response reportedly seemed partly convergent, partly personalized.

Sequencing used memory (CD45RO+) T cells sorted from blood. The clonotype was recovered from a woman aged 18-35 years in good health. The chain couples TRBV27 to TRBJ2-1, with TRBD1 matching 7 bases. As DNA, the CDR3 is TGTGCCAGCAGCTGGACAGGCTTACACAATGAGCAGTTCTTC. This sequence encodes CASSWTGLHNEQFF.